A single sample is the source of the 30 T cell receptor beta chains below, sequenced in a study of graft-versus-host responses after intestinal transplantation. Profiling relied on immunoSEQ multiplex PCR, and the TCRdb table lists in-frame clones only, not all of them. The sample comprises just under 100,000 clones, 90% of which are singletons, and 15% to 20% rests with the top ten. Sequencing was performed on PBMCs, taken 450 to 480 days after intestinal transplant. Receptors were obtained from a human patient who received an intestinal transplant, so some T cells may come from the graft donor.

V gene TRBV20-1 combines with J gene TRBJ2-3; D ambiguous. This CDR3 is 11 amino acids long. V was pared by 4 bases and J by 4 bases, with 6 bases between. CDR1 DFQATT and CDR2 SNEGSKA come from the germline V gene (reference sequence). This CDR3 is CSAKAADTQYF. The CDR3 DNA sequence: TGCAGTGCTAAGGCGGCAGATACGCAGTATTTT.

This chain connects TRBV5-6 to TRBJ2-7; 8 bases are a match to TRBD1. The CDR3 has 15 residues. Trimming cost V 0 bases and J 4 bases; bases outside gene matches: 6. Germline lookup yields CDR1 SGHDT and CDR2 YYEEEE. Here the CDR3 DNA reads TGTGCCAGCAGCTTGGGGACAGGGAGTATATACGAGCAGTACTTC. This codes for CASSLGTGSIYEQYF. Combining the CDR3 with reference TRBV5-6 and TRBJ2-7 gives the whole variable domain DAGVTQSPTHLIKTRGQQVTLRCSPKSGHDTVSWYQQALGQGPQFIFQYYEEEERQRGNFPDRFSGHQFPNYSSELNVNALLLGDSALYLCASSLGTGSIYEQYFGPGTRLTVT.

Note on this clone: Germline and junction disagree at one end, which may indicate a read error. V is TRBV5-6 and J is TRBJ1-4; perhaps TRBD1 as D (6 bases). This CDR3 is built from 11 residues. Germline V CDR1 and CDR2: SGHDT, YYEEEE. The CDR3 here is CASSLGGLLLF. CDR3 in DNA: TGTGCCAGCAGCTTGGGGGGGCTACTACTTTTT.

V is TRBV11-2 and J is TRBJ2-1, with 7 bases matching TRBD2. CDR1 and CDR2 (germline): SGHAT, FQNNGV. Losses at the gene ends were 1 base for V and 9 bases for J; bases not matched to a gene: 0. The CDR3 is 12 amino acids. DNA for the CDR3: TGTGCCAGCAGCTTAGGGGGGGGTGAGCAGTTCTTC. It codes for CASSLGGGEQFF.

The gene calls are TRBV6-4 and TRBJ1-2; a weak D match, TRBD1 (6 bases). Trimming took 6 bases from V and 2 from J, leaving 13 bases between them. This CDR3 comprises 14 residues. From germline, CDR1 is MRHNA and CDR2 SNTAGT. CDR3 coding DNA: TGTGCCAGCAGACCCGGGACATTCAACTATGGCTACACCTTC. Protein: CASRPGTFNYGYTF.

J is TRBJ2-4 and V is TRBV12-5; perhaps TRBD2 as D (5 bases). V lost 6 bases to trimming and J lost 0 bases, with 12 bases between them. In germline, CDR1 is LGHNT, CDR2 FRNRAP. The CDR3 loop spans 15 amino acids. The CDR3 here is CASGPDYLAKNIQYF. In nucleotides, the CDR3 is TGTGCTAGTGGACCCGACTATCTAGCCAAAAACATTCAGTACTTC.

In regard to this clone: One end of the junction does not line up with germline, which may come from a read error. The same CDR3 is also encoded by other DNA sequences in this sample. The chain is built from TRBV4-1 and TRBJ1-1, with D perhaps TRBD1 (6 bases). The germline gives CDR1 MGHRA, CDR2 YSYEKL. This CDR3 comprises 14 residues. The CDR3 protein is CASSRFPGGTEAFF. Written as DNA, the CDR3 is TGCGCCAGCAGCCGCTTCCCGGGGGGCACTGAAGCCTTCTTT.

The DNA of the CDR3 is TGTGCCAGCAGCTTGCTTTCACTGGAGACAGATACGCAGTATTTT. This codes for CASSLLSLETDTQYF. The V and J genes are TRBV5-6 and TRBJ2-3; D gene ambiguous. The CDR3 length is 15 residues. Germline CDR1 SGHDT, CDR2 YYEEEE. V gave up 1 base and J gave up 3 bases, with 12 bases separating them. Looking up the rest from reference TRBV5-6 and TRBJ2-3 gives the full variable domain: DAGVTQSPTHLIKTRGQQVTLRCSPKSGHDTVSWYQQALGQGPQFIFQYYEEEERQRGNFPDRFSGHQFPNYSSELNVNALLLGDSALYLCASSLLSLETDTQYFGPGTRLTVL.

This clone came up once. The chain employs TRBV2 and TRBJ2-5; no definite D call. This CDR3 has 14 amino acids. Germline CDR1 reads SNHLY; CDR2 reads FYNNEI. Trimming shortened V by 2 bases and J by 1 base, and 8 bases separated the two germline ends. This chain's CDR3 is CASSERNSQETQYF. Written as DNA, the CDR3 is TGTGCCAGCAGTGAACGTAACAGCCAAGAGACCCAGTACTTC.

The V and J genes are TRBV7-8 and TRBJ1-6; the D gene is possibly TRBD1 (5 bases). This CDR3 is built from 14 residues. CDR1 is SGHVS and CDR2 is FQNEAQ in the germline V gene. V was clipped by 5 bases and J by 10 bases, with 15 bases between them. DNA for the CDR3: TGTGCCAGCAGCCCCGGGGGAGTCTGGTCACCCCTCCACTTT. Amino acids: CASSPGGVWSPLHF.

V and J are TRBV2 and TRBJ2-2; D is possibly TRBD2 (6 bases). The CDR3 runs to 14 residues. Germline V gene sequence: CDR1 SNHLY, CDR2 FYNNEI. Deletions cut 6 bases from V and 4 bases from J, with 12 bases between. The CDR3 region has the DNA TGTGCCAGCAGGAGGGCAGCGGGCACCGGGGAGCTGTTTTTT. Its protein is CASRRAAGTGELFF.

The chain employs TRBV7-9 and TRBJ2-1; TRBD2 matches at 7 bases. Germline loops: CDR1 SEHNR, CDR2 FQNEAQ (reference sequence). The CDR3 sequence is 15 residues long. The junction had 7 bases not matched to a gene; V was cut back by 4 bases and J by 4 bases. The CDR3 DNA sequence: TGTGCCAGCAGCTCCCTTTGGCGGGGGTACAATGAGCAGTTCTTC. Protein sequence: CASSSLWRGYNEQFF. Combining the CDR3 with reference TRBV7-9 and TRBJ2-1 gives the whole variable domain DTGVSQNPRHKITKRGQNVTFRCDPISEHNRLYWYRQTLGQGPEFLTYFQNEAQLEKSRLLSDRFSAERPKGSFSTLEIQRTEQGDSAMYLCASSSLWRGYNEQFFGPGTRLTVL.

Here the CDR3 DNA reads TGTGCCATCAGTGAGTCGCGGGAAGGCACTGAAGCTTTCTTT. The encoded protein is CAISESREGTEAFF. The chain joins TRBV10-3 to TRBJ1-1, with unresolved D. V was clipped by 0 bases and J by 4 bases, with 9 bases between them. This CDR3 region has 14 residues. CDR1 is ENHRY and CDR2 is SYGVKD in the germline V gene.

The chain combines TRBV2 with TRBJ1-1; D perhaps matches TRBD1 (5 bases). This CDR3 is 12 amino acids long. Trimming pared 9 bases from V and 3 bases from J, leaving 11 bases between. Germline V gene lookup returns CDR1 SNHLY and CDR2 FYNNEI. CDR3 DNA: TGTGCCAGGAGGACACTTCACACTGAAGCTTTCTTT. Protein: CARRTLHTEAFF.

This clone was picked up a small number of times. The CDR3 DNA follows: TGTGCCAGCGGCACCTACGAGCAGTACTTC. Protein product: CASGTYEQYF. J is TRBJ2-7 and V is TRBV11-2; D unclear. Trimming took off 8 bases at V and 2 bases at J, with 4 bases between the two ends. From germline, CDR1 is SGHAT and CDR2 FQNNGV. The length of the CDR3 is 10 residues.

The V gene is TRBV4-1, the J gene TRBJ2-1; TRBD2 matches at 11 bases. Germline CDR1 and CDR2: MGHRA and YSYEKL. V shed 4 bases and J 8 bases; nucleotides not matched to a gene: 7. This CDR3 comprises 15 residues. The CDR3 sequence is CASSLVAGGLYEQFF. CDR3 nucleotide sequence: TGCGCCAGCAGCCTGGTAGCGGGGGGGCTCTATGAGCAGTTCTTC.

The chain uses TRBV6-1 and TRBJ1-1; D uncertain. The CDR3 totals 11 residues. The germline V gene has CDR1 MNHNS and CDR2 SASEGT. V lost 11 bases and J lost 5, with 12 bases in between. The CDR3 DNA follows: TGTGCCCTTGTCCCGGGGACTGAAGCTTTCTTT. Its protein product is CALVPGTEAFF.

The gene calls are TRBV5-1 and TRBJ2-3; the match to TRBD1 covers 8 bases. This CDR3 region has 15 residues. From germline, CDR1 is SGHRS and CDR2 YFSETQ. Unmatched junction bases numbered 0, after V lost 0 bases and J lost 0 bases. The CDR3 protein is CASSLGQGSTDTQYF. The CDR3 region has the DNA TGCGCCAGCAGCTTGGGACAGGGGAGCACAGATACGCAGTATTTT.

This clone has just a few counts. The V call is TRBV5-1, the J call TRBJ2-7, with D maybe TRBD2 (6 bases). V lost 2 bases and J lost 2, with 14 bases in between. Germline V gene data show CDR1 as SGHRS and CDR2 as YFSETQ. This CDR3 is built from 15 residues. CDR3 sequence (DNA): TGCGCCAGCAGCTTTCGAGGGGAGGTCACCTACGAGCAGTACTTC. Translated, it gives CASSFRGEVTYEQYF. The variable domain in full, completed from reference TRBV5-1 and TRBJ2-7, reads KAGVTQTPRYLIKTRGQQVTLSCSPISGHRSVSWYQQTPGQGLQFLFEYFSETQRNKGNFPGRFSGRQFSNSRSEMNVSTLELGDSALYLCASSFRGEVTYEQYFGPGTRLTVT.

This chain joins TRBV14 and TRBJ2-7; D remains unclear. The V and J ends lost 1 base and 6 bases respectively, with 13 bases between them. This CDR3 has 14 residues. Germline assignment: CDR1 SGHDN and CDR2 FVKESK. Written as DNA, the CDR3 is TGTGCCAGCAGCCAAGTCCTGACCTGGGGCGAGCAGTACTTC. Amino acid sequence: CASSQVLTWGEQYF.

The chain couples TRBV5-1 to TRBJ1-1, with D perhaps matching TRBD1 (5 bases). This CDR3 contains 14 residues. Germline lookup yields CDR1 SGHRS and CDR2 YFSETQ. Deletions cut 4 bases from V and 6 bases from J, with 16 bases between. The CDR3 DNA reads as TGCGCCAGCAGCAGAGGGGCTCCCTTTGCTGAAGCTTTCTTT. Translating gives CASSRGAPFAEAFF.

The chain is built from TRBV4-1 and TRBJ2-3; 10 nucleotides agree with TRBD2. CDR1 and CDR2 (germline): MGHRA, YSYEKL. V lost 0 bases to trimming and J lost 6 bases; unmatched junction nucleotides: 18. The CDR3 is 20 amino acids. The CDR3 DNA follows: TGCGCCAGCAGCCAAGAGTGGGCTAGCGGGGGCCATACCCGGGGGGATACGCAGTATTTT. It yields the protein CASSQEWASGGHTRGDTQYF.

The genes are TRBV9 and TRBJ1-6; D gene ambiguous. With 0 bases removed from V and 7 bases from J, the gap between germline ends came to 5 bases. This CDR3 spans 13 amino acids. CDR1 and CDR2 (germline): SGDLS, YYNGEE. The CDR3 here is CASSVGQNSPLHF. In DNA form, the CDR3 reads TGTGCCAGCAGCGTAGGTCAGAATTCACCCCTCCACTTT.

The chain couples TRBV2 to TRBJ2-7; D uncertain. The CDR3 length is 11 residues. Trimming shortened V by 7 bases and J by 2 bases, and 6 bases separated the two germline ends. From germline, CDR1 is SNHLY and CDR2 FYNNEI. CDR3 in DNA: TGTGCCAGCACCCCGGCCTACGAGCAGTACTTC. Protein: CASTPAYEQYF.

V is TRBV7-6 and J is TRBJ2-5, with 7 bases identical to TRBD2. CDR3 length: 16 residues. CDR1 and CDR2 from the germline V gene are SGHVS and FNYEAQ. V shed 2 bases and J 1 base; nucleotides not matched to a gene: 7. This CDR3 is CASSLPGGTSQETQYF. In DNA form, the CDR3 reads TGTGCCAGCAGCTTACCCGGGGGGACGAGCCAAGAGACCCAGTACTTC.

V usage is TRBV5-1 and J usage is TRBJ2-3; D gene unclear. Germline-derived CDR1 and CDR2 are SGHRS and YFSETQ. CDR3 length: 12 amino acids. The V gene lost 1 base and the J gene lost 3 bases, with 3 bases spanning the gap. CDR3 coding DNA: TGCGCCAGCAGCTTGTCGACAGATACGCAGTATTTT. Translating it yields CASSLSTDTQYF.

This chain uses TRBV5-1 with TRBJ2-1; 8 nucleotides match TRBD2. The length of the CDR3 is 14 residues. V lost 4 bases to trimming and J lost 2 bases; unmatched junction nucleotides: 2. Germline V lookup: CDR1 SGHRS, CDR2 YFSETQ. The CDR3 nucleotides are TGCGCCAGCAGCCCGGGGGGGCCCTACAATGAGCAGTTCTTC. It yields the protein CASSPGGPYNEQFF.

The rearrangement joins TRBV7-9 to TRBJ1-2; 7 positions agree with TRBD1. CDR3 length equals 13 residues. V gave up 5 bases and J gave up 4 bases; unmatched junction bases: 4. Germline V gene sequence: CDR1 SEHNR, CDR2 FQNEAQ (reference sequence). CDR3 amino acids: CASSPGQAYGYTF. The CDR3 bases are TGTGCCAGCAGCCCTGGACAGGCCTATGGCTACACCTTC.

V is TRBV19 and J is TRBJ1-6; D may be TRBD1 (5 bases). Between the trimmed V and J ends, which lost 7 bases and 6 bases, there was a span of 10 bases. Looked up from germline, CDR1 is LNHDA and CDR2 is SQIVND (reference sequence). The CDR3 has 13 residues. The CDR3 DNA sequence: TGTGCCAGTACCACAGGCTCTAATTCACCCCTCCACTTT. The encoded protein is CASTTGSNSPLHF.

The genes are TRBV19 and TRBJ2-1; D may match TRBD1 or TRBD2 (5 bases each). Germline V CDR1 and CDR2: LNHDA, SQIVND (reference sequence). Trimming stripped 3 bases from V and 6 bases from J, with 15 bases between. The CDR3 loop spans 15 amino acids. This CDR3 reads CASSMGVLQANEQFF. The DNA of the CDR3 is TGTGCCAGTAGTATGGGGGTGCTCCAGGCCAATGAGCAGTTCTTC.